This passage covers 29 T cell receptor beta chains from one sample sequenced in a study of blood T cell repertoires in COVID-19. Here immunoSEQ multiplex PCR was the method, and the copy in TCRdb shows in-frame clones only, minus some. The sample includes about 180,000 clones, about nine tenths of them seen just once. The sample consisted of peripheral blood. These receptors all stem from a man aged 65 to 85 with active or convalescent COVID-19.

The V and J genes are TRBV5-6 and TRBJ1-2; no clear D gene. This CDR3 spans 15 amino acids. V lost 5 bases, J lost 4 bases, and 18 bases lay in between. CDR1 is SGHDT and CDR2 is YYEEEE in the germline V gene. The DNA for the CDR3 is TGTGCCAGCAGTCCAACCGGGGAGATTTTCTATGGCTACACCTTC. It encodes CASSPTGEIFYGYTF.

The J gene is TRBJ2-1, the V gene TRBV27; TRBD2 agrees at 9 bases. J lost 4 bases, V lost 4 bases, and 11 bases had no gene match. Germline V CDR1 and CDR2: MNHEY, SMNVEV (reference sequence). The CDR3 contains 17 residues. The CDR3 protein is CASSSLVRREGYNEQFF. The CDR3 nucleotides read TGTGCCAGCAGTTCACTTGTGAGGCGGGAGGGGTACAATGAGCAGTTCTTC.

The gene calls are TRBV14 and TRBJ2-7; TRBD1 might be the D (6 bases). Germline CDR1 is SGHDN and CDR2 is FVKESK. The CDR3 has 16 amino acids. Trimming removed 1 base at V and 3 bases at J, with 16 bases between. The chain's CDR3 is CASSQVWRQGIYEQYF. The CDR3 region has the DNA TGTGCCAGCAGCCAAGTATGGCGGCAGGGGATCTACGAGCAGTACTTC.

The chain employs TRBV28 and TRBJ1-1; 8 bases match TRBD1. Germline assignment: CDR1 MDHEN and CDR2 SYDVKM. This CDR3 spans 13 amino acids. V was clipped by 6 bases and J by 1 base; unmatched bases: 1. CDR3 coding DNA: TGTGCCAGCAGACAGGGGGGGAACACTGAAGCTTTCTTT. Translation: CASRQGGNTEAFF.

V is TRBV21-1 and J is TRBJ2-6; the DNA was not compared with TRBD1, the D call given in the table. TRBV21-1 is flagged as a pseudogene. This CDR3 has 18 residues. CDR3 bases: TGTGCCAGCAGCACGACCGGGACAGGGGGTTCGGGGGCCAACGTCCTGACTTTC. Protein product: CASSTTGTGGSGANVLTF.

This clone occurred once. The chain has TRBV18 and TRBJ1-6; 7 positions agree with TRBD1. Germline V lookup: CDR1 KGHSH, CDR2 LQKENI. This CDR3 comprises 14 residues. Trimming took 8 bases from V and 7 from J; bases not matched to a gene: 8. The CDR3 DNA sequence: TGTGCCAGCACCAGACAGGGAAAGAATTCACCCCTCCACTTT. This sequence encodes CASTRQGKNSPLHF.

The chain links TRBV10-3 to TRBJ1-5; D is possibly TRBD1 (5 bases). The ends were cut back, 2 bases at V and 3 bases at J, with 11 bases in the middle. Germline CDR1 reads ENHRY; CDR2 reads SYGVKD. The CDR3 contains 15 residues. The CDR3 loop is CAISEGSGNNQPQHF. CDR3 DNA: TGTGCCATCAGTGAGGGCTCAGGGAACAATCAGCCCCAGCATTTT.

The genes are TRBV9 and TRBJ1-4; D call uncertain. CDR3 length equals 16 residues. With 0 bases removed from V and 6 bases from J, the gap between germline ends came to 15 bases. CDR1 is SGDLS and CDR2 is YYNGEE in the germline V gene. This CDR3 reads CASSVGSLLKYEKLFF. The CDR3 region has the DNA TGTGCCAGCAGCGTAGGCTCCCTACTGAAGTATGAAAAACTGTTTTTT.

This clone was observed a handful of times. V and J are TRBV5-1 and TRBJ1-6, with D possibly matching TRBD1 (5 bases). V lost 4 bases and J lost 9, with 17 bases in between. This CDR3 has 15 amino acids. The germline V gene encodes CDR1 SGHRS and CDR2 YFSETQ. CDR3 sequence: CASSLTGGGGSPLHF. Here the CDR3 DNA reads TGCGCCAGCAGCCTGACGGGGGGTGGAGGTTCACCCCTCCACTTT.

The chain couples TRBV4-3 to TRBJ2-1; 9 positions match TRBD1. The CDR3 is 15 amino acids. From germline, CDR1 is LGHNA and CDR2 YSLEER. Trimming took 6 bases from V and 4 from J; bases not matched to a gene: 7. The CDR3 DNA reads TGCGCCAGCAGAGGGGTGGGACAGGGATACAATGAGCAGTTCTTC. This gives the protein CASRGVGQGYNEQFF.

There are a few counts of this clone. The sample carries other DNA sequences with the same CDR3. The chain carries TRBV18 and TRBJ2-7, with TRBD1 matching 9 bases. CDR3 length: 14 amino acids. Trimming removed 0 bases from V and 3 bases from J; junction bases left unmatched: 0. From germline, CDR1 is KGHSH and CDR2 LQKENI. CDR3 amino acids: CASSPPGQGYEQYF. The CDR3, as DNA: TGTGCCAGCTCACCACCGGGACAGGGCTACGAGCAGTACTTC.

This clone was seen only a few times. This chain uses TRBV5-1 with TRBJ2-7; 8 bases fit TRBD1. Germline values: CDR1 SGHRS, CDR2 YFSETQ. CDR3 length: 15 residues. J was trimmed by 4 bases and V by 4 bases; bases with no gene match: 10. CDR3 in amino acids: CASSPGTGNPYEQYF. DNA of the CDR3: TGCGCCAGCAGCCCCGGGACAGGCAACCCATACGAGCAGTACTTC.

V and J are TRBV5-1 and TRBJ1-6; D is unresolved. Germline CDR1 SGHRS, CDR2 YFSETQ. The V end was cut by 6 bases, the J end by 0 bases, with 10 bases between. This CDR3 has 15 residues. DNA of the CDR3: TGCGCCAGCACTCTTGGCGGCTCCTATAATTCACCCCTCCACTTT. It encodes CASTLGGSYNSPLHF.

The chain is built from TRBV29-1 and TRBJ1-4; 8 bases are shared with TRBD1. This CDR3 contains 14 residues. With V trimmed by 0 bases and J by 8 bases, 5 bases remained unmatched. In germline, CDR1 is SQVTM, CDR2 ANQGSEA. DNA for the CDR3: TGCAGCGTTGAAGATCCAAACAGGGGGGAAAAACTGTTTTTT. Translation: CSVEDPNRGEKLFF.

V and J are TRBV28 and TRBJ1-4, with 9 bases identical to TRBD1. V lost 2 bases to trimming and J lost 6 bases; unmatched junction nucleotides: 7. The CDR3 spans 16 residues. CDR1 and CDR2 (germline): MDHEN, SYDVKM. The CDR3 region is CASSLPLDRGHEKLFF. As DNA, the CDR3 is TGTGCCAGCAGTTTACCCCTGGACAGGGGACATGAAAAACTGTTTTTT.

The genes are TRBV6-6 and TRBJ1-5; TRBD1 might be the D (5 bases). The germline gives CDR1 MNHNY, CDR2 SVGAGI (reference sequence). The CDR3 contains 14 residues. The ends were cut back, 4 bases at V and 4 bases at J, with 11 bases in the middle. The CDR3 protein is CASSSPRGNQPQHF. In nucleotides, the CDR3 is TGTGCCAGCAGTTCCCCCCGGGGGAATCAGCCCCAGCATTTT.

J is TRBJ2-1 and V is TRBV9, with 10 nucleotides matching TRBD2. V was pared by 5 bases and J by 4 bases, with 6 bases of the junction left unmatched. Germline V gene sequence: CDR1 SGDLS, CDR2 YYNGEE. The CDR3 sequence is 15 residues long. CDR3 loop: CASSPTSGTYNEQFF. As DNA, the CDR3 is TGTGCCAGCAGTCCTACTAGCGGGACTTACAATGAGCAGTTCTTC.

This clone was found once. J is TRBJ2-1 and V is TRBV9; TRBD1 is a possible D gene (5 bases). CDR3 length: 16 amino acids. The V end was cut by 0 bases, the J end by 3 bases, with 13 bases between. In germline, CDR1 is SGDLS, CDR2 YYNGEE. The CDR3 is CASSVAGGRGYNEQFF. CDR3 coding DNA: TGTGCCAGCAGCGTAGCTGGCGGTAGGGGCTACAATGAGCAGTTCTTC.

The J gene is TRBJ2-5, the V gene TRBV11-3; TRBD1 matches 7 bases. The V segment lost 5 bases and the J segment 3 bases; nucleotides outside the gene matches: 9. Germline V gene sequence: CDR1 SGHNT, CDR2 YENEEA. There are 15 residues in the CDR3. The CDR3, as DNA: TGTGCCAGCAGCAAAGGGACAGTAGTCGAAGAGACCCAGTACTTC. Translation gives CASSKGTVVEETQYF.

The chain uses TRBV9 and TRBJ1-1; no clear D gene. Deletions cut 1 base from V and 1 base from J, with 2 bases between. CDR3 length: 12 residues. Germline V gene sequence: CDR1 SGDLS, CDR2 YYNGEE. CDR3 sequence reads: CASSVQNTEAFF. CDR3 coding DNA: TGTGCCAGCAGCGTACAGAACACTGAAGCTTTCTTT.

The chain joins TRBV7-9 to TRBJ2-7; 8 bases align to TRBD1. Looked up from germline, CDR1 is SEHNR and CDR2 is FQNEAQ (reference sequence). The V gene end was trimmed by 10 bases and the J gene end by 5 bases; junction bases not matched to a gene: 16. CDR3 length: 15 amino acids. The CDR3 loop is CATGQGGPVTHEQYF. The CDR3 DNA follows: TGTGCCACCGGACAGGGAGGCCCCGTTACCCACGAGCAGTACTTC.

The V and J genes are TRBV10-1 and TRBJ2-5, with TRBD1 matching 9 bases. Trimming took 2 bases from V and 2 from J; bases not matched to a gene: 3. The length of the CDR3 is 15 residues. Germline V CDR1 and CDR2: WNHNN, SYGVQD (reference sequence). The CDR3 DNA sequence: TGCGCCAGCAGTGAGGGGACAGGGCCTCAAGAGACCCAGTACTTC. Protein product: CASSEGTGPQETQYF.

The table lists this clone with a count of one. This chain connects TRBV3-1 (or the pseudogene TRBV3-2) to TRBJ1-1; TRBD1 matches at 10 bases. The CDR3 runs to 14 residues. Losses at the gene ends were 1 base for V and 6 bases for J; bases not matched to a gene: 2. Germline V gene data show CDR1 as LGHDT and CDR2 as YNNKEL (reference sequence). The CDR3 DNA follows: TGTGCCAGCAGCCAAGGCGGGACAGGGGCTGAAGCTTTCTTT. This encodes CASSQGGTGAEAFF.

CDR3 DNA: TGCGCCAGCAGCTTGGACAGGGGAAGTGGGTCACCCCTCCACTTT. This gives the protein CASSLDRGSGSPLHF. The rearrangement joins TRBV5-1 to TRBJ1-6; TRBD1 matches at 7 bases. Trimming removed 0 bases from V and 10 bases from J; junction bases left unmatched: 7. CDR1 is SGHRS and CDR2 is YFSETQ in the germline V gene. CDR3 size: 15 residues.

The gene calls are TRBV5-1 and TRBJ1-6; D unresolved. Germline CDR1 and CDR2: SGHRS and YFSETQ. This CDR3 region has 16 residues. V was shortened by 0 bases and J by 9 bases, with 16 bases between the two germline ends. In DNA form, the CDR3 reads TGCGCCAGCAGCTTGGCGAGCTCTGAAAACCTTTCACCCCTCCACTTT. This gives the protein CASSLASSENLSPLHF. Looking up the rest from reference TRBV5-1 and TRBJ1-6 gives the full variable domain: KAGVTQTPRYLIKTRGQQVTLSCSPISGHRSVSWYQQTPGQGLQFLFEYFSETQRNKGNFPGRFSGRQFSNSRSEMNVSTLELGDSALYLCASSLASSENLSPLHFGNGTRLTVT.

The CDR3 bases are TGTGCCAGCAGCCACAACAGGGGAAGGGCTAATGAAAAACTGTTTTTT. Its translation: CASSHNRGRANEKLFF. The chain couples TRBV3-1 (or the pseudogene TRBV3-2) to TRBJ1-4, with 7 bases aligning to TRBD1. The CDR3 has 16 amino acids. V gave up 3 bases and J gave up 3 bases; unmatched junction bases: 7. Germline values: CDR1 LGHDT, CDR2 YNNKEL (reference sequence).

The chain recombines TRBV6-6 with TRBJ2-1; the match to TRBD1 covers 11 bases. Trimming at V came to 5 bases and at J to 3 bases, leaving 3 bases not matched to a gene. CDR1 and CDR2 from the germline V gene are MNHNY and SVGAGI (reference sequence). This CDR3 spans 15 amino acids. The DNA for the CDR3 is TGTGCCAGCAGTAGGGACAGGGGGATCTACAATGAGCAGTTCTTC. This encodes CASSRDRGIYNEQFF.

The chain has TRBV5-5 and TRBJ2-1, with D perhaps TRBD1 (6 bases). Trimming shortened V by 4 bases and J by 0 bases, and 14 bases separated the two germline ends. Germline-derived CDR1 and CDR2 are SGHKS and YYEKEE (reference sequence). The CDR3 sequence is 16 residues long. CDR3 DNA sequence: TGTGCCAGCAGCACACGACAGGTTAACTCCTACAATGAGCAGTTCTTC. Translating gives CASSTRQVNSYNEQFF.

This clone was detected a few times. V gene TRBV4-2 combines with J gene TRBJ1-3; 7 bases line up with TRBD1. The CDR3 runs to 17 residues. V lost 0 bases and J lost 4; bases outside the gene matches: 9. Germline assignment: CDR1 LGHNA and CDR2 YNFKEQ. CDR3 sequence: CASSQESFRGTGNTIYF. CDR3 nucleotide sequence: TGTGCCAGCAGCCAAGAGTCATTCAGGGGGACGGGAAACACCATATATTTT.